Sequencing of this TCR beta chain was carried out in a study of blood T cell repertoires in COVID-19. As for the study in general: PBMCs, B-cell-depleted T cells, or T cells were the source of the cDNA or gDNA that made up the material.

Germline CDR1 reads SGHVS; CDR2 reads FQNEAQ. The CDR3 loop spans 14 amino acids. Between the trimmed V and J ends, which lost 7 bases and 0 bases, there was a span of 13 bases. TCRdb's table, derived via immunoSEQ multiplex PCR, lists solely in-frame clones and lacks some. The data hold 200,000 or so clones, with around 85% observed a single time. This clone showed up just a few times. This receptor was obtained from a human donor with active or convalescent COVID-19. The donor label of this sample is uncertain. Sequenced: peripheral blood. This chain joins TRBV7-8 and TRBJ2-7; D unclear. CDR3 sequence reads: CASKVQRSSYEQYF. CDR3 DNA: TGTGCCAGCAAAGTTCAGAGGAGCTCCTACGAGCAGTACTTC.